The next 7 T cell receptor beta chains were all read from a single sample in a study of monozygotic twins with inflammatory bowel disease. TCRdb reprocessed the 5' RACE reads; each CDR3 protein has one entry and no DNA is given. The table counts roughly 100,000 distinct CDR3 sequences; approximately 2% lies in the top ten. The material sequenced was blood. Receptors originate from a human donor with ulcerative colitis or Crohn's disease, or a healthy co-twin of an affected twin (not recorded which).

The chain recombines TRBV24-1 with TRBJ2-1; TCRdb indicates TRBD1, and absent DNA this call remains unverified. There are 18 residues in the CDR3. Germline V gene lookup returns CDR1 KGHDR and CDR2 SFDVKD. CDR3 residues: CATSDLTGTVYSYNEQFF.

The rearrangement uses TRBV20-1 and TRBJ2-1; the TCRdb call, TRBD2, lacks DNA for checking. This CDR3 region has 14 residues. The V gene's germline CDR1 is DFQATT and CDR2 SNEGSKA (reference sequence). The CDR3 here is CSATGLAGNNEQFF.

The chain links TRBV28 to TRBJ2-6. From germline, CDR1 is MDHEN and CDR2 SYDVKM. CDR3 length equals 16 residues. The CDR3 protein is CASSGVESSGANVLTF.

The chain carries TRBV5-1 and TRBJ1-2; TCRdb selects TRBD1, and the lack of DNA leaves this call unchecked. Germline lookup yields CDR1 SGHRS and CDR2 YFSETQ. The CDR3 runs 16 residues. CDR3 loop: CASSSVSGQGLYGCTF.

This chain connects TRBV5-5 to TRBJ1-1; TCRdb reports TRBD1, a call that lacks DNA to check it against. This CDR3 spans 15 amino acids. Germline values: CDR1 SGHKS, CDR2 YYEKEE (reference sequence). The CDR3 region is CASSPNRTGNTEAFF.

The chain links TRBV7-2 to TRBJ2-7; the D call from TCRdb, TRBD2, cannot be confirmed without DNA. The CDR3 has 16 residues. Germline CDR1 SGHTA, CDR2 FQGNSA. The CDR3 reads CASSSPLAGMIYEQYF.

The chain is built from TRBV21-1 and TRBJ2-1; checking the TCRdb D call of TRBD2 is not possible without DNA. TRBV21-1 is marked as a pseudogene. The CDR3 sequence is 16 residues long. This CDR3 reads CASSKRAGGIYNEQFF.